This TCR beta chain was recovered during a study of T cell repertoires in cytomegalovirus infection. The CDR3 has 17 amino acids. Trimming took off 1 base at V and 0 bases at J, with 13 bases between the two ends. Per the germline V gene, CDR1 is SEHNR and CDR2 is FQNEAQ (reference sequence). TCRdb analysed the reads with MiXCR anew, one entry per CDR3 protein. The table has a few hundred thousand distinct CDR3 sequences, under 35% seen once; the top ten hold 20%. Comments on this clonotype: The antigen remains undetermined.

The V gene is TRBV7-9, the J gene TRBJ2-1; unclear D gene. The source material was cultured PBMCs, sampled from culture after CMV antigen stimulation. The clonotype originates from a human donor in good health (CMV status not recorded). Some clones in this sample may be carry-over from other donors' samples. The chain's CDR3 is CASSLGRTVSSYNEQFF. CDR3 bases: TGTGCCAGCAGCTTAGGCCGGACCGTGAGCTCCTACAATGAGCAGTTCTTC.